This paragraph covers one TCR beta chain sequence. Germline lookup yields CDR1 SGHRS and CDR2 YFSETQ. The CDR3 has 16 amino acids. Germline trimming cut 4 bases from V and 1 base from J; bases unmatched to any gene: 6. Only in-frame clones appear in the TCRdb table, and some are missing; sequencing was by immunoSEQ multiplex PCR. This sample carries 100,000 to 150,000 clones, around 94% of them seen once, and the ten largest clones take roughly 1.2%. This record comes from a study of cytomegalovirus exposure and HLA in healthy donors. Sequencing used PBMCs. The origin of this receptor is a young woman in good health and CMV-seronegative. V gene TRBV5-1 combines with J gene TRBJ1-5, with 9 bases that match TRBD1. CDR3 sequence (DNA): TGCGCCAGCAGCGCTGGGACAGGGTTGAGCAATCAGCCCCAGCATTTT. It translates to CASSAGTGLSNQPQHF.